The T cell receptor (beta chain) described here comes from a study of cytomegalovirus exposure and HLA in healthy donors. Study results and caveats: In vitro testing confirmed a few CMV-associated chains as specific for CMV antigens.

Generated by immunoSEQ multiplex PCR, the TCRdb table keeps only in-frame clones and is missing some. This sample carries about 130,000 clones, around 94% of them seen once, and the ten largest clones take roughly 1.2%. About this clone: Antigen: not known.

These donors were members of the approximately 110-subject validation cohort, a group separate from the roughly 670-subject first cohort. Per the germline V gene, CDR1 is SGHRS and CDR2 is YFSETQ. The CDR3 is 17 residues long. Trimming shortened V by 4 bases and J by 3 bases, and 21 bases separated the two germline ends. The material sequenced was PBMCs. The chain is built from TRBV5-1 and TRBJ2-3; perhaps TRBD2 as D (6 bases). The TCR comes from a woman aged 18-30 years in good health and CMV-seronegative. The CDR3 here is CASSPGRRERRTDTQYF. CDR3 nucleotides: TGCGCCAGCAGCCCGGGTAGGAGGGAGAGGAGGACAGATACGCAGTATTTT. Filled out from reference TRBV5-1 and TRBJ2-3, the complete variable domain reads KAGVTQTPRYLIKTRGQQVTLSCSPISGHRSVSWYQQTPGQGLQFLFEYFSETQRNKGNFPGRFSGRQFSNSRSEMNVSTLELGDSALYLCASSPGRRERRTDTQYFGPGTRLTVL.